The 5 T cell receptor beta chains below all came from one sample that was sequenced in a study of T cell responses to AZD1222 COVID-19 vaccine. Only in-frame clones appear in the TCRdb table, and some are missing; sequencing was by immunoSEQ multiplex PCR. The data show fewer than 250,000 clones, approximately 94% seen once. The specimen was peripheral blood, collected on day 0 of MenACWY control vaccination. The receptor source for this set is an adult in good health.

The chain uses TRBV18 and TRBJ1-1, with 8 nucleotides matching TRBD1. The CDR3 consists of 16 residues. J lost 4 bases, V lost 4 bases, and 11 bases had no gene match. Germline loops: CDR1 KGHSH, CDR2 LQKENI. CDR3 DNA sequence: TGTGCCAGCTCACTCCGACAGGGGCTTTTCGGCACTGAAGCTTTCTTT. Its protein product is CASSLRQGLFGTEAFF.

The chain combines TRBV19 with TRBJ1-1; possible D gene TRBD1, 6 bases. V shed 7 bases and J shed 1 base, with 16 bases lying between them. Germline lookup yields CDR1 LNHDA and CDR2 SQIVND (reference sequence). The CDR3 spans 15 residues. The DNA for the CDR3 is TGTGCCAGTACGGCAAGGGGGGGGAGGAACACTGAAGCTTTCTTT. Protein product: CASTARGGRNTEAFF.

The chain has TRBV27 and TRBJ1-1; 8 nucleotides line up with TRBD1. Germline CDR1 and CDR2: MNHEY and SMNVEV (reference sequence). Trimming cost V 0 bases and J 5 bases; bases outside gene matches: 5. The CDR3 spans 15 residues. The CDR3, as DNA: TGTGCCAGCAGTTTATCGGACAGGGCAGGAACTGAAGCTTTCTTT. It yields the protein CASSLSDRAGTEAFF.

V and J are TRBV5-6 and TRBJ2-5; D not resolved. The CDR3 is 11 amino acids. Germline-derived CDR1 and CDR2 are SGHDT and YYEEEE. V was trimmed by 3 bases and J by 4 bases, leaving 4 bases between them. The CDR3 DNA reads TGTGCCAGCAGCTCGCGAGAGACCCAGTACTTC. This codes for CASSSRETQYF.

The J gene is TRBJ1-2, the V gene TRBV18, with a possible D match to TRBD1 (5 bases). Trimming pared 1 base from V and 6 bases from J, leaving 9 bases between. The CDR3 is 13 amino acids. Germline V lookup: CDR1 KGHSH, CDR2 LQKENI. In nucleotides, the CDR3 is TGTGCCAGCTCACCACGGGGGTCCGATGGCTACACCTTC. This gives the protein CASSPRGSDGYTF.